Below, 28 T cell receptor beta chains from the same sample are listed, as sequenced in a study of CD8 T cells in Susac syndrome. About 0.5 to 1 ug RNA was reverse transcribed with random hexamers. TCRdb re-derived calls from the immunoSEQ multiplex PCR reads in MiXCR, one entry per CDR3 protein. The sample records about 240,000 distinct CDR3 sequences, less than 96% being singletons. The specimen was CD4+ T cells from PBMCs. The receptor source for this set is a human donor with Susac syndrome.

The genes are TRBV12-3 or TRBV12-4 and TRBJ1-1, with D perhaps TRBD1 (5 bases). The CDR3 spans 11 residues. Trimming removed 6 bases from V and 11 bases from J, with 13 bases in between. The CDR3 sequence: CASSRTSVAFF. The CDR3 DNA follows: TGTGCCAGCAGCCGGACATCTGTGGCTTTCTTT.

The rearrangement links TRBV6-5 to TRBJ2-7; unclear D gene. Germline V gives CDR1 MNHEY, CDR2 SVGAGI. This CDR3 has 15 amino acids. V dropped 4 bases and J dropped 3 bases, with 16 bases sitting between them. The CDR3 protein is CASSSLTTPFYEQYF. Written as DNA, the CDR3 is TGTGCCAGCAGTTCTCTAACAACCCCTTTCTACGAGCAGTACTTC.

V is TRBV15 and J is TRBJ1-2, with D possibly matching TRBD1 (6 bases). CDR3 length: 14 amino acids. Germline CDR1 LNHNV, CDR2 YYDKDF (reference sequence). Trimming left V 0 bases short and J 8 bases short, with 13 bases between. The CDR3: CATSRERGAGGYTF. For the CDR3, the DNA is TGTGCCACCAGCAGAGAAAGGGGGGCTGGAGGCTACACCTTC.

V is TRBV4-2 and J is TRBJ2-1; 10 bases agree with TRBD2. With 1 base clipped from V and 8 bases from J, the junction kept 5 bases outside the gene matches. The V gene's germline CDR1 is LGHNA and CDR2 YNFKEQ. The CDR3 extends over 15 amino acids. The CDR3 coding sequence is TGTGCCAGCAGCCAAGTTACTAGCGGGAAGGATGAGCAGTTCTTC. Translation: CASSQVTSGKDEQFF.

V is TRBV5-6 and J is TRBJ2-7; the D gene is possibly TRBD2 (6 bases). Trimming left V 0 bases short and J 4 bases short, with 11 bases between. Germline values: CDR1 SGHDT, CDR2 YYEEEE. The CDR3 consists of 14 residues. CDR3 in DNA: TGTGCCAGCAGCTTGGACGGGAGACTGTACGAGCAGTACTTC. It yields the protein CASSLDGRLYEQYF.

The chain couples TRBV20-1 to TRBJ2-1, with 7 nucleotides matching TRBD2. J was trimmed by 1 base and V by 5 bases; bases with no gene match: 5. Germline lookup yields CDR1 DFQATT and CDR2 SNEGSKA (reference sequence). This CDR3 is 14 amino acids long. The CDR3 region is CSAALAYSYNEQFF. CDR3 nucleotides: TGCAGTGCTGCACTAGCGTATTCCTACAATGAGCAGTTCTTC.

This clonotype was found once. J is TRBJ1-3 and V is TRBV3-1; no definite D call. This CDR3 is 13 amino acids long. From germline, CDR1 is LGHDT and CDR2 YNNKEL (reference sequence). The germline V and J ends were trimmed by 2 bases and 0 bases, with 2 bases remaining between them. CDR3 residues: CASSQNSGNTIYF. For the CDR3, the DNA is TGTGCCAGCAGCCAAAACTCTGGAAACACCATATATTTT. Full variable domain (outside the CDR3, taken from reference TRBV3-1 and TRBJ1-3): DTAVSQTPKYLVTQMGNDKSIKCEQNLGHDTMYWYKQDSKKFLKIMFSYNNKELIINETVPNRFSPKSPDKAHLNLHINSLELGDSAVYFCASSQNSGNTIYFGEGSWLTVV.

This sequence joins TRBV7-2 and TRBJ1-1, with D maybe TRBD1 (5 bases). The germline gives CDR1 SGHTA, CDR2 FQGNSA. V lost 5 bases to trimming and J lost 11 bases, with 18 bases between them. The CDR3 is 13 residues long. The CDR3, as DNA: TGTGCCAGCAGCGGGAGACAGCCCCTTGGGGCTTTCTTT. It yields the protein CASSGRQPLGAFF.

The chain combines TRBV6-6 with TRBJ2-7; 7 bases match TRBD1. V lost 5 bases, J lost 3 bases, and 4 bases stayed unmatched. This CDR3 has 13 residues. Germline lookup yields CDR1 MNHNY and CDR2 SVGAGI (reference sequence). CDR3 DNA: TGTGCCAGCAGTACAGGGGCGTACTACGAGCAGTACTTC. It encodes CASSTGAYYEQYF.

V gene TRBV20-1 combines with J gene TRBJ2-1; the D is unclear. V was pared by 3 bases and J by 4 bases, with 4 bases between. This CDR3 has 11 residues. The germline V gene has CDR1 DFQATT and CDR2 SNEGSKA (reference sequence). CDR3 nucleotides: TGCAGTGCTAGCGGTTACAATGAGCAGTTCTTC. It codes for CSASGYNEQFF.

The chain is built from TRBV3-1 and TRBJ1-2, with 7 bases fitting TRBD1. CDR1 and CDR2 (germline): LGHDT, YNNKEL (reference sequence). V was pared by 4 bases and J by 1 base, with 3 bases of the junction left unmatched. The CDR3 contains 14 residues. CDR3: CASSRGQNNYGYTF. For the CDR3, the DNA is TGTGCCAGCAGCCGGGGACAGAATAACTATGGCTACACCTTC. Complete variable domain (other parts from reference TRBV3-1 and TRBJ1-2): DTAVSQTPKYLVTQMGNDKSIKCEQNLGHDTMYWYKQDSKKFLKIMFSYNNKELIINETVPNRFSPKSPDKAHLNLHINSLELGDSAVYFCASSRGQNNYGYTFGSGTRLTVV.

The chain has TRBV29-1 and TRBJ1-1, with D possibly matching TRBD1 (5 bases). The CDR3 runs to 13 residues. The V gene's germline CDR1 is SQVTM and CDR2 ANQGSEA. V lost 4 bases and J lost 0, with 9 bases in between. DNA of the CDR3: TGCAGCGTTGTAGAGGGGATGAACACTGAAGCTTTCTTT. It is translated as CSVVEGMNTEAFF.

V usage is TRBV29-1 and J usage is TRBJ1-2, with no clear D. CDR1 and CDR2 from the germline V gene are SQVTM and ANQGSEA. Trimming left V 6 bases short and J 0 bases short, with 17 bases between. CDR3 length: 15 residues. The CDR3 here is CSVNLAAGANYGYTF. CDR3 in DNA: TGCAGCGTCAACCTTGCGGCAGGAGCTAACTATGGCTACACCTTC. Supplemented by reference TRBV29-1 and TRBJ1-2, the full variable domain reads SAVISQKPSRDICQRGTSLTIQCQVDSQVTMMFWYRQQPGQSLTLIATANQGSEATYESGFVIDKFPISRPNLTFSTLTVSNMSPEDSSIYLCSVNLAAGANYGYTFGSGTRLTVV.

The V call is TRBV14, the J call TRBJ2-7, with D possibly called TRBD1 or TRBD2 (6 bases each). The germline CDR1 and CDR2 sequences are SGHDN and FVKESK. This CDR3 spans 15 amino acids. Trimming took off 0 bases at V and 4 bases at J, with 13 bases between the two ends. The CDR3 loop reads CASSQDLGGGYEQYF. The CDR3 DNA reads TGTGCCAGCAGCCAAGATCTCGGAGGGGGGTACGAGCAGTACTTC.

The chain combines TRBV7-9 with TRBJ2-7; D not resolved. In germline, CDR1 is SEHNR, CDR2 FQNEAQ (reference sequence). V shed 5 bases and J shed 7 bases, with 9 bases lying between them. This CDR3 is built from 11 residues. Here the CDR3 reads CASSERSEQYF. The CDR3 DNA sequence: TGTGCCAGCAGCGAACGGAGTGAGCAGTACTTC.

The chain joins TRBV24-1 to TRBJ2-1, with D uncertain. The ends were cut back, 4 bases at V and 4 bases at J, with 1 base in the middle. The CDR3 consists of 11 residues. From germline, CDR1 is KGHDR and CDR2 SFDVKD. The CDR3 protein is CATSEYNEQFF. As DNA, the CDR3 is TGTGCCACCAGTGAGTACAATGAGCAGTTCTTC.

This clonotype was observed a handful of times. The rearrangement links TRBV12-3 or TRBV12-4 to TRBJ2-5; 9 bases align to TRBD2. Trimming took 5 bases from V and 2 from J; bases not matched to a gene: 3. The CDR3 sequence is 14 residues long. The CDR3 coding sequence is TGTGCCAGCAGTCTGGCGGGGGGGCAAGAGACCCAGTACTTC. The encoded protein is CASSLAGGQETQYF.

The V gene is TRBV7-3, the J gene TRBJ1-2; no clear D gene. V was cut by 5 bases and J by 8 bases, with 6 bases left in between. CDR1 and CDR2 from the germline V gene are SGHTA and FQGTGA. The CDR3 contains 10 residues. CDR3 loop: CASSPLGYTF. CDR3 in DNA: TGTGCCAGCAGCCCCCTCGGCTACACCTTC.

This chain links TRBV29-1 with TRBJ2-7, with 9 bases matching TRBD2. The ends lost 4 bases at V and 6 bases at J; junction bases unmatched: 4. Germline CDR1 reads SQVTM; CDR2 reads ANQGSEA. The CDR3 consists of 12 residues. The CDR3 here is CSVGSGGPEQYF. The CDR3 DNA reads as TGCAGCGTTGGAAGCGGGGGGCCCGAGCAGTACTTC.

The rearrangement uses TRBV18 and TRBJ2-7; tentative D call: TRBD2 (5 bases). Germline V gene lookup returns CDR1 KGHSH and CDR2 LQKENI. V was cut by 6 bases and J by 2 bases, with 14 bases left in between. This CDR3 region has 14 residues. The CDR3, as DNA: TGTGCCAGCTCTCCCGCCACGGGGACCTACGAGCAGTACTTC. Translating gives CASSPATGTYEQYF.

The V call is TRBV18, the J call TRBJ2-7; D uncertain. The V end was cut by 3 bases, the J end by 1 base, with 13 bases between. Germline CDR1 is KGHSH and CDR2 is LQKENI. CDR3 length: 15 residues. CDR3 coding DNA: TGTGCCAGCTCACCCACTTCTTATTATTCCTACGAGCAGTACTTC. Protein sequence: CASSPTSYYSYEQYF.

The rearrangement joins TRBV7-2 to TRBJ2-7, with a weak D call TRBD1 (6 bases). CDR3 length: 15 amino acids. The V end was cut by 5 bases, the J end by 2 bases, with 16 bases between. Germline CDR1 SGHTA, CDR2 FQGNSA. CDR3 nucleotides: TGTGCCAGCAGCCGTCGGGCAGGGGATCCCTACGAGCAGTACTTC. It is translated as CASSRRAGDPYEQYF.

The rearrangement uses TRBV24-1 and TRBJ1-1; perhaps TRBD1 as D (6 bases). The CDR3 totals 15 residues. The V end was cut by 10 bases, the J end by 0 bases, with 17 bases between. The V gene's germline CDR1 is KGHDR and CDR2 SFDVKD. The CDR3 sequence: CATSATGAMNTEAFF. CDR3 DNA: TGTGCCACTTCTGCGACAGGCGCAATGAACACTGAAGCTTTCTTT.

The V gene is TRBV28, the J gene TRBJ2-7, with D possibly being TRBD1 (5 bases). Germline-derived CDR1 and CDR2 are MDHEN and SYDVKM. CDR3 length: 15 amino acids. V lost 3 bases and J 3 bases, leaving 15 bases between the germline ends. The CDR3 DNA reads TGTGCCAGCAGTTTCTTCCCGGGCAGGGTCTACGAGCAGTACTTC. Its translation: CASSFFPGRVYEQYF.

The DNA of the CDR3 is TGCAGTGCTAGGGACTCCGTCTCGCGGGAGCAGTACTTC. It encodes CSARDSVSREQYF. V is TRBV20-1 and J is TRBJ2-7, with a possible D match to TRBD2 (5 bases). The V gene's germline CDR1 is DFQATT and CDR2 SNEGSKA (reference sequence). Trimming left V 3 bases short and J 7 bases short, with 16 bases between. The CDR3 length is 13 residues.

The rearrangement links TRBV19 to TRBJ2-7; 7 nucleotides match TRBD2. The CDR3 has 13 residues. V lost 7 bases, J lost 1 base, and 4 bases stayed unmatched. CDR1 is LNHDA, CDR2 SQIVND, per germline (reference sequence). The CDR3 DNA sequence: TGTGCCAGTAAGGAGCGGGGATCCTACGAGCAGTACTTC. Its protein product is CASKERGSYEQYF.

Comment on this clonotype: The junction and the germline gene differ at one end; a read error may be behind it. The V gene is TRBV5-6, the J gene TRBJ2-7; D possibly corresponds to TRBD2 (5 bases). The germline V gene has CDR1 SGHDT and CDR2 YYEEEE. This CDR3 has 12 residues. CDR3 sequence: CASSLADLATSF. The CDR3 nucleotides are TGTGCCAGCAGCTTGGCCGATCTAGCCACGTCTTTC.

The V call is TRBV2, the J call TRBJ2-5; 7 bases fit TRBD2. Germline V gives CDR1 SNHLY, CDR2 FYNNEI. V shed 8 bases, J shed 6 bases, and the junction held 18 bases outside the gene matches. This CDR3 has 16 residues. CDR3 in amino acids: CASEARELNDRQTQYF. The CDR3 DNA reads TGTGCCAGCGAGGCGCGGGAGCTTAACGATAGACAGACCCAGTACTTC.